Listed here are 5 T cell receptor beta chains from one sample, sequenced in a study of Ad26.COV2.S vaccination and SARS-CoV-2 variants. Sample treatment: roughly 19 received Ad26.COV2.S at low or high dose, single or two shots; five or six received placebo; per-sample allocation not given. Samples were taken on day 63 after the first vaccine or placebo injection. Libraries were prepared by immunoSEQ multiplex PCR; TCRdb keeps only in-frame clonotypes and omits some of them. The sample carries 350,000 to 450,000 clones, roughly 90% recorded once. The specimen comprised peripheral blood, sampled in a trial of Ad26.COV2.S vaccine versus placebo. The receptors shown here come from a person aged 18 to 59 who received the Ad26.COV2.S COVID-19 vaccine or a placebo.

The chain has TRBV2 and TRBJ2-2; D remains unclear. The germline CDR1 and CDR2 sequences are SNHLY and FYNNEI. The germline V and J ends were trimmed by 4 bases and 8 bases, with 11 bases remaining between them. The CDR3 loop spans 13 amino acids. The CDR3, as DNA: TGTGCCAGCAGTGTTGTGACGTTTGGGGAGCTGTTTTTT. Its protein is CASSVVTFGELFF.

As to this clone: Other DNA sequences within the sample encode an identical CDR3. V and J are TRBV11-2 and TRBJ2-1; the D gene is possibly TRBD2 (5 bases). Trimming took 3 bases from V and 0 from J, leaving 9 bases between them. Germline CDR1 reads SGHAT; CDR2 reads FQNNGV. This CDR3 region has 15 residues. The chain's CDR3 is CASSLTGSSYNEQFF. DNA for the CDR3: TGTGCCAGCAGCTTGACTGGGAGCTCCTACAATGAGCAGTTCTTC.

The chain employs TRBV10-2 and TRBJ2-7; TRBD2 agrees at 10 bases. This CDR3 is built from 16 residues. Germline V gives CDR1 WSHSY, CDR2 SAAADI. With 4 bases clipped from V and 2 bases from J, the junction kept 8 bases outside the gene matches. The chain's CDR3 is CASSGGAGGPTYEQYF. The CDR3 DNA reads TGCGCCAGCAGTGGGGGAGCGGGGGGGCCCACCTACGAGCAGTACTTC.

Here the CDR3 reads CASSSTVISYNEQFF. CDR3 nucleotide sequence: TGTGCCAGCAGTTCGACAGTCATCTCCTACAATGAGCAGTTCTTC. The V and J genes are TRBV7-9 and TRBJ2-1; TRBD1 might be the D (5 bases). V gave up 6 bases and J gave up 0 bases, with 12 bases separating them. The CDR3 has 15 residues. Germline V gives CDR1 SEHNR, CDR2 FQNEAQ (reference sequence).

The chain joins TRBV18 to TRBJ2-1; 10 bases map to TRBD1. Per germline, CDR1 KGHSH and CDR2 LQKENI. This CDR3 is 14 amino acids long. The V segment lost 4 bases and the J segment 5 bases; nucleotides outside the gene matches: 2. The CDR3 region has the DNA TGTGCCAGCTCACGAGGGACAGGGGACAATGAGCAGTTCTTC. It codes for CASSRGTGDNEQFF.